Below are 6 T cell receptor beta chains sequenced from a single sample in a study of identical twins. A single record per CDR3 protein comes from TCRdb applying MiXCR to the 5' RACE reads. The sample includes some 500,000 distinct CDR3 sequences, 7.5% to 10% of them seen just once. This sample also belongs to another study, concerning yellow fever vaccine responses in identical twins.

The sample comprised PBMCs. The source is a woman younger than 35 in good health.

A single count supports this clonotype. The chain joins TRBV5-5 to TRBJ2-7; 7 bases are a match to TRBD1. The germline V gene has CDR1 SGHKS and CDR2 YYEKEE (reference sequence). The CDR3 runs to 13 residues. Trimming took 3 bases from V and 7 from J; bases not matched to a gene: 7. Here the CDR3 reads CASSSTGLSEQYF. CDR3 bases: TGTGCCAGCAGCTCGACAGGGCTGTCAGAGCAGTACTTC. The full variable domain, in which reference TRBV5-5 and TRBJ2-7 provide the parts outside the CDR3, is DAGVTQSPTHLIKTRGQQVTLRCSPISGHKSVSWYQQVLGQGPQFIFQYYEKEERGRGNFPDRFSARQFPNYSSELNVNALLLGDSALYLCASSSTGLSEQYFGPGTRLTVT.

The table lists this clonotype with many counts. The chain links TRBV6-1 to TRBJ2-3; D might be TRBD1 or TRBD2, each matching 6 bases. CDR3 length: 16 amino acids. Trimming stripped 7 bases from V and 1 base from J, with 18 bases between. Germline V gene data show CDR1 as MNHNS and CDR2 as SASEGT. CDR3 bases: TGTGCCAGCACCTCCCGACGGGGGCTTGGCACAGATACGCAGTATTTT. Residues: CASTSRRGLGTDTQYF.

This clonotype was detected only a few times. The chain joins TRBV6-2 or TRBV6-3 to TRBJ2-3, with 8 nucleotides matching TRBD2. Germline trimming cut 11 bases from V and 10 bases from J; bases unmatched to any gene: 11. This CDR3 is 12 amino acids long. CDR1 is MNHEY, CDR2 SVGEGT, per germline. The CDR3 DNA reads TGTGCCCTTGGTAGCGGGACCCAAGCGCAGTATTTT. This gives the protein CALGSGTQAQYF.

This clonotype has only a few counts. This sequence joins TRBV20-1 and TRBJ1-4; 11 bases are a match to TRBD1. V was clipped by 8 bases and J by 0 bases; unmatched bases: 5. The CDR3 totals 15 residues. In germline, CDR1 is DFQATT, CDR2 SNEGSKA (reference sequence). CDR3 sequence reads: CSSPGQGATNEKLFF. CDR3 bases: TGCAGTTCCCCGGGACAGGGGGCAACTAATGAAAAACTGTTTTTT.

This clonotype was picked up a small number of times. The J gene is TRBJ1-1, the V gene TRBV7-2, with no clear D. This CDR3 region has 15 residues. Between the trimmed V and J ends, which lost 3 bases and 5 bases, there was a span of 16 bases. CDR1 is SGHTA, CDR2 FQGNSA, per germline. This chain's CDR3 is CASSLALGGSTEAFF. In DNA, the CDR3 is TGTGCCAGCAGCTTGGCCTTAGGAGGAAGTACTGAAGCTTTCTTT. Drawing the rest from reference TRBV7-2 and TRBJ1-1, the complete variable domain is GAGVSQSPSNKVTEKGKDVELRCDPISGHTALYWYRQSLGQGLEFLIYFQGNSAPDKSGLPSDRFSAERTGGSVSTLTIQRTQQEDSAVYLCASSLALGGSTEAFFGQGTRLTVV.

This chain joins TRBV12-3 or TRBV12-4 and TRBJ2-6; 8 bases agree with TRBD1. The CDR3 runs 18 residues. With 6 bases clipped from V and 0 bases from J, the junction kept 10 bases outside the gene matches. This CDR3 is CASRDGQGRISGANVLTF. CDR3 coding DNA: TGTGCCAGCAGAGACGGACAGGGTAGGATCTCTGGGGCCAACGTCCTGACTTTC.